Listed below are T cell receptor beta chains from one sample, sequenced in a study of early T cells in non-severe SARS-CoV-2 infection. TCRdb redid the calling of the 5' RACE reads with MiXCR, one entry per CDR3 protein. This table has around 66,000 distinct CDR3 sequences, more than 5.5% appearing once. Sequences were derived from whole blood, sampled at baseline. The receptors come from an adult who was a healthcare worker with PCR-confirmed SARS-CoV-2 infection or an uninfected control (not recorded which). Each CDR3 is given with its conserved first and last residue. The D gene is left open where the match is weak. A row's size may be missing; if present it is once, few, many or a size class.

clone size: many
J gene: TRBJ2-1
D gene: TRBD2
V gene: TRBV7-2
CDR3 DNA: TGTGCCAGCAGCACCTCTAGCGGGAGTCCCTACAATGAGCAGTTCTTC
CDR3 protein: CASSTSSGSPYNEQFF

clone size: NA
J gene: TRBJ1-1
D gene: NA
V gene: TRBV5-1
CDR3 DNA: TGCGCCAGCAGCTTGGACCACGGGGGGAACACTGAAGCTTTCTTT
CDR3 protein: CASSLDHGGNTEAFF

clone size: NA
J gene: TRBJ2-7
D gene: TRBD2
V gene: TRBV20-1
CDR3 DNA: TGCAGTGCTAGCCAGGATAGCGGGGGAATACAGGGGCAGTACTTC
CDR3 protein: CSASQDSGGIQGQYF

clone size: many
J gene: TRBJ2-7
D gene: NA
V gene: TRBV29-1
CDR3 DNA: TGCAGCGCAAACCGGGACGGAAGAAACGAGCAGTACTTC
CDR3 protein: CSANRDGRNEQYF

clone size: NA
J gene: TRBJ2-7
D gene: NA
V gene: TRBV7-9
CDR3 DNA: TGTGCCAGCAGCTTAAAGGGTTCCTACGAGCAGTACTTC
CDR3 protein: CASSLKGSYEQYF

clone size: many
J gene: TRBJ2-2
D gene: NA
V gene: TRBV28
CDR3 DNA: TGTGCCAGCAGTTTGGTCACCGGGGAGCTGTTTTTT
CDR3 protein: CASSLVTGELFF

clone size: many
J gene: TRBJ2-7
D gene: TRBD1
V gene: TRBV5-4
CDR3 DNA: TGTGCCAGCAGCTCGAGGACAGGGGTCACTAGCGAGCAGTACTTC
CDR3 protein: CASSSRTGVTSEQYF

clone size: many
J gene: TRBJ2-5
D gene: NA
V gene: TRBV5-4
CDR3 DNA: TGTGCCAGCAGCTTATCAGAAGAGACCCAGTACTTC
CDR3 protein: CASSLSEETQYF

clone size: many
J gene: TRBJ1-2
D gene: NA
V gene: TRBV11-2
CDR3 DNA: TGTGCCAGCAGCTCACGCCCCCCGAAGGGTAGCTACACCTTC
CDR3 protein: CASSSRPPKGSYTF

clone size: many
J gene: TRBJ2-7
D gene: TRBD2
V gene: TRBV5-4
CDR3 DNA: TGTGCCAGCAGCACCCCACCGGAGCGGGACCCCTACGAGCAGTACTTC
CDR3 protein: CASSTPPERDPYEQYF

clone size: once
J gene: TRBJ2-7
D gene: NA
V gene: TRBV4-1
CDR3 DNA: TGCGCCAGCAGCCAAAGACGGGACTCCACCTACGAGCAGTACTTC
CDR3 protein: CASSQRRDSTYEQYF

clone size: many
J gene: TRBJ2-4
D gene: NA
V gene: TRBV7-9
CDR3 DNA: TGTGCCAGCAGCCCTGGGGCAGGGGAGCGGAACATTCAGTACTTC
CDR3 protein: CASSPGAGERNIQYF

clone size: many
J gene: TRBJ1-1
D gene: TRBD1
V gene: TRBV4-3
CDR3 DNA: TGCGCCAGCAGCCAAGGGACAGGGTTGGCTTTCTTT
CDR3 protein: CASSQGTGLAFF

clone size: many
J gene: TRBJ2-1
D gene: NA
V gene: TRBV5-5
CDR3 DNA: TGTGCCAGCAGCTTGGACCAGCAGTATTACAATGAGCAGTTCTTC
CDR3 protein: CASSLDQQYYNEQFF

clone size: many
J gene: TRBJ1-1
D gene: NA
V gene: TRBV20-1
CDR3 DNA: TGCAGTGCTAGAGAAAAGGTAATGAACACTGAAGCTTTCTTT
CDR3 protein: CSAREKVMNTEAFF

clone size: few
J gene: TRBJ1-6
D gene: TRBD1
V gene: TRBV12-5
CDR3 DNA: TGTGCTAGTGGCACCTACCCCAAGGACAGGGGGGGCTCACCCCTCCACTTT
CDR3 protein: CASGTYPKDRGGSPLHF